The source of this T cell receptor (beta chain) is a study of untreated major depressive disorder. No major medical conditions, Axis I/II comorbidities, regular medication, or illicit drugs. Thawed PBMCs underwent magnetic negative selection for CD4+ T cells. CD4+ T cell purity was typically approximately 95%. Clones were read by immunoSEQ multiplex PCR, and TCRdb kept only the in-frame ones, dropping some. The sample lists more than 10,000 clones, about 93% occurring once. The sequence came from a woman in her thirties with major depressive disorder. Sequenced input: CD4+ T cells from PBMCs.

As DNA, the CDR3 is TGTGCCAGCAGTTTCCGGACTAGCGGAGGGGACGAGCAGTACTTC. It specifies CASSFRTSGGDEQYF. The chain combines TRBV6-6 with TRBJ2-7; 10 bases line up with TRBD2. CDR1 and CDR2 (germline): MNHNY, SVGAGI (reference sequence). The V and J ends lost 4 bases and 5 bases, in that order; junction bases with no gene match: 8. This CDR3 comprises 15 residues.